The clone carrying this T cell receptor beta chain has ten or more counts. This record belongs to a study of early T cells in non-severe SARS-CoV-2 infection. Study at large: Investigators sequenced bulk RNA drawn from unsorted whole blood, and chains remained unpaired.

One entry per CDR3 protein results from TCRdb running MiXCR on the 5' RACE reads. The table shows 25,000 or so distinct CDR3 sequences, with about 2.7% occurring only once. The CDR3 extends over 12 amino acids. Between the trimmed V and J ends, which lost 5 bases and 6 bases, there was a span of 9 bases. Germline V lookup: CDR1 ENHRY, CDR2 SYGVKD. This TCR came from an adult who was a healthcare worker with PCR-confirmed SARS-CoV-2 infection or an uninfected control (not recorded which). This chain uses TRBV10-3 with TRBJ2-3, with D hard to call. The sample was whole blood. The CDR3 DNA reads as TGTGCCATCAGTAAGACTTCGGATACGCAGTATTTT. Translation: CAISKTSDTQYF.